These 32 T cell receptor beta chains were sequenced from one sample in a study of T-cell memory formation after mild COVID-19. TCRdb fed the 5' RACE reads into MiXCR, producing one record per CDR3 protein. The sample has about 400,000 distinct CDR3 sequences; about 20% are singletons. Sequencing was performed on PBMCs or a T cell subset sorted from them (not recorded which). Receptor source: a young man who had mild COVID-19 (a few samples of this study predate the infection). Cell type and time point are not known.

This clonotype showed up just a few times. This sequence joins TRBV15 and TRBJ1-2, with 8 bases identical to TRBD1. CDR3 length: 15 amino acids. J gave up 4 bases and V 3 bases, and 7 bases lay outside the gene matches. The V gene's germline CDR1 is LNHNV and CDR2 YYDKDF (reference sequence). CDR3 residues: CATSSGQGPVYGYTF. In DNA form, the CDR3 reads TGTGCCACCAGCAGTGGACAGGGACCGGTCTATGGCTACACCTTC.

Only a few counts were recorded for this clonotype. The chain employs TRBV6-2 or TRBV6-3 and TRBJ2-7, with TRBD2 identical over 9 bases. Unmatched junction bases numbered 6, after V lost 6 bases and J lost 6 bases. Germline V gene data show CDR1 as MNHEY and CDR2 as SVGEGT. The CDR3 extends over 13 amino acids. CDR3 coding DNA: TGTGCCAGCAGCCTTCTAGCGGGGTTCGAGCAGTACGTC. Its translation: CASSLLAGFEQYV.

Only a few counts were recorded for this clonotype. The chain has TRBV20-1 and TRBJ1-1; D is unclear. CDR1 is DFQATT, CDR2 SNEGSKA, per germline (reference sequence). V lost 3 bases, J lost 6 bases, and 11 bases lay in between. The CDR3 has 12 amino acids. The CDR3 region is CSARRPPAEAFF. DNA of the CDR3: TGCAGTGCTAGGAGGCCCCCCGCTGAAGCTTTCTTT.

A single count supports this clonotype. This rearrangement joins TRBV7-8 to TRBJ2-3; perhaps D is TRBD1 or TRBD2 (5 bases each). V lost 4 bases and J lost 2, with 16 bases in between. The CDR3 runs 16 residues. Germline CDR1 is SGHVS and CDR2 is FQNEAQ. This CDR3 reads CASSSGTQFLTDTQYF. CDR3 DNA sequence: TGTGCCAGCAGCTCCGGGACCCAGTTTCTCACAGATACGCAGTATTTT.

V usage is TRBV6-1 and J usage is TRBJ2-3; the match to TRBD2 covers 8 bases. V trimming: 6 bases; J trimming: 4 bases; junction bases outside the gene matches: 12. This CDR3 contains 16 residues. Germline CDR1 and CDR2: MNHNS and SASEGT. The CDR3, as DNA: TGTGCCAGCAGGCAAGGGGGGCTAGCGGGCCCAGATACGCAGTATTTT. Encoded protein: CASRQGGLAGPDTQYF.

The genes are TRBV2 and TRBJ2-1, with TRBD2 matching over 11 bases. The CDR3 spans 15 residues. CDR1 is SNHLY and CDR2 is FYNNEI in the germline V gene. The trim removed 8 bases at V and 7 bases at J, leaving 10 bases unmatched. The CDR3 DNA reads as TGTGCCAGCGAGTTGGAAATAGCGGGGGGGAATGAGCAGTTCTTC. This codes for CASELEIAGGNEQFF. Full variable domain (outside the CDR3, taken from reference TRBV2 and TRBJ2-1): EPEVTQTPSHQVTQMGQEVILRCVPISNHLYFYWYRQILGQKVEFLVSFYNNEISEKSEIFDDQFSVERPDGSNFTLKIRSTKLEDSAMYFCASELEIAGGNEQFFGPGTRLTVL.

As for this clonotype: At one boundary the junction diverges from the germline segment, which might be a read error. The rearrangement joins TRBV6-5 to TRBJ1-1; weak D call: TRBD1 (5 bases). This CDR3 spans 13 amino acids. CDR1 and CDR2 from the germline V gene are MNHEY and SVGAGI. The CDR3 is CASSYQGDAEAFF. CDR3 nucleotides: TGTGCCAGCAGTTACCAAGGGGACGCTGAAGCTTTTTTT.

This rearrangement joins TRBV2 to TRBJ2-7, with a tentative D call TRBD2 (5 bases). The CDR3 loop spans 13 amino acids. The germline V gene encodes CDR1 SNHLY and CDR2 FYNNEI. In DNA, the CDR3 is TGTGCCAGCAATGAATTCGGCGGGTACGAGCAGTACGTC. Translation: CASNEFGGYEQYV.

The V and J genes are TRBV7-2 and TRBJ1-2; D uncertain. This CDR3 has 15 residues. V lost 1 base and J lost 4, with 13 bases in between. Germline values: CDR1 SGHTA, CDR2 FQGNSA. The CDR3 nucleotides read TGTGCCAGCAGCTTAGTCTATAGATCCGCCTATGGCTACACCTTC. This sequence encodes CASSLVYRSAYGYTF.

The chain recombines TRBV18 with TRBJ2-1, with 12 nucleotides matching TRBD1. Per the germline V gene, CDR1 is KGHSH and CDR2 is LQKENI. V shed 3 bases, J shed 8 bases, and the junction held 5 bases outside the gene matches. The CDR3 contains 15 residues. This CDR3 reads CASSPAGTGGDEQFF. The CDR3 DNA follows: TGTGCCAGCTCACCCGCCGGGACAGGGGGCGATGAGCAGTTCTTC.

The chain is built from TRBV4-1 and TRBJ2-7; weak D call: TRBD1 (6 bases). Germline-derived CDR1 and CDR2 are MGHRA and YSYEKL. The CDR3 spans 16 residues. V gave up 2 bases and J gave up 4 bases, with 18 bases separating them. CDR3 DNA: TGCGCCAGCAGCCAACCGCCGAGTCAGGGGTCGTACGAGCAGTACTTC. It is translated as CASSQPPSQGSYEQYF.

The table lists this clonotype with a few counts. V gene TRBV5-6 combines with J gene TRBJ2-1; 9 bases line up with TRBD1. Germline V gene sequence: CDR1 SGHDT, CDR2 YYEEEE. V lost 4 bases, J lost 7 bases, and 6 bases stayed unmatched. This CDR3 spans 14 amino acids. The CDR3 sequence is CASSLPDRGNEQFF. The CDR3 DNA is TGTGCCAGCAGCCTCCCAGACAGGGGGAATGAGCAGTTCTTC.

This chain uses TRBV4-1 with TRBJ2-7; D call uncertain. This CDR3 region has 13 residues. Germline CDR1 MGHRA, CDR2 YSYEKL. The V and J ends lost 2 bases and 5 bases respectively, with 10 bases between them. The CDR3 DNA is TGCGCCAGCAGCCAACCGAATGGGGACGAGCAGTACTTC. This gives the protein CASSQPNGDEQYF.

The chain couples TRBV20-1 to TRBJ2-3, with unresolved D. The germline CDR1 and CDR2 sequences are DFQATT and SNEGSKA (reference sequence). Trimming pared 1 base from V and 1 base from J, leaving 6 bases between. The CDR3 has 13 amino acids. The DNA for the CDR3 is TGCAGTGCTAGAGGGGCGGGCACAGATACGCAGTATTTT. It codes for CSARGAGTDTQYF.

V and J are TRBV7-2 and TRBJ1-6; D call uncertain. Germline CDR1 and CDR2: SGHTA and FQGNSA. The CDR3 is 13 amino acids. V lost 4 bases and J 10 bases, leaving 11 bases between the germline ends. The DNA for the CDR3 is TGTGCCAGCAGCTGGGAGGGATCCTCACCCCTCCACTTT. Translated: CASSWEGSSPLHF.

This rearrangement joins TRBV2 to TRBJ2-5; D is possibly TRBD1 (5 bases). V was shortened by 2 bases and J by 2 bases, with 9 bases between the two germline ends. This CDR3 comprises 14 residues. Germline CDR1 reads SNHLY; CDR2 reads FYNNEI. CDR3 nucleotides: TGTGCCAGCAGTGAAAGGGCAGGGCAAGAGACCCAGTACTTC. This sequence encodes CASSERAGQETQYF.

Many counts were recorded for this clonotype. The V and J genes are TRBV6-5 and TRBJ2-5, with D perhaps matching TRBD2 (6 bases). CDR1 is MNHEY and CDR2 is SVGAGI in the germline V gene. This CDR3 has 13 amino acids. The V end was cut by 6 bases, the J end by 1 base, with 9 bases between. The CDR3 nucleotides are TGTGCCAGCAGACGGGGGTTCCAAGAGACCCAGTACTTC. This translates into CASRRGFQETQYF.

This chain joins TRBV6-5 and TRBJ1-1; tentatively, D is TRBD1 (5 bases). Germline assignment: CDR1 MNHEY and CDR2 SVGAGI. The CDR3 has 15 residues. Trimming removed 10 bases at V and 0 bases at J, with 18 bases between. CDR3 in amino acids: CATHEQDRLNTEAFF. CDR3 nucleotides: TGTGCCACACACGAACAGGACCGTTTGAACACTGAAGCTTTCTTT.

This clonotype was detected only a few times. The rearrangement joins TRBV5-6 to TRBJ1-2; D is ambiguous. Germline CDR1 and CDR2: SGHDT and YYEEEE. The CDR3 extends over 12 amino acids. V was shortened by 2 bases and J by 8 bases, with 10 bases between the two germline ends. CDR3 sequence reads: CASSFAARGYTF. CDR3 coding DNA: TGTGCCAGCAGCTTCGCGGCGCGCGGCTACACCTTC.

The gene calls are TRBV10-3 and TRBJ2-7; unclear D gene. The germline V and J ends were trimmed by 4 bases and 3 bases, with 13 bases remaining between them. From germline, CDR1 is ENHRY and CDR2 SYGVKD. CDR3 size: 14 residues. The CDR3 spells CAISGRYRVYEQYF. CDR3 bases: TGTGCCATCAGTGGTCGGTACAGAGTCTACGAGCAGTACTTC.

The rearrangement joins TRBV20-1 to TRBJ2-1; D possibly corresponds to TRBD1 (7 bases). CDR1 and CDR2 from the germline V gene are DFQATT and SNEGSKA (reference sequence). V lost 4 bases, J lost 2 bases, and 12 bases lay in between. The CDR3 runs to 14 residues. CDR3 amino acids: CSANQGEAYNEQFF. The CDR3 region has the DNA TGCAGTGCTAACCAGGGGGAGGCCTACAATGAGCAGTTCTTC.

CDR3 sequence reads: CASSPSVGGADGYTF. CDR3 in DNA: TGTGCCAGCAGCCCCTCGGTAGGGGGCGCTGATGGCTACACCTTC. This chain links TRBV7-2 with TRBJ1-2, with 7 positions matching TRBD1. The CDR3 covers 15 residues. CDR1 is SGHTA and CDR2 is FQGNSA in the germline V gene. The V segment lost 5 bases and the J segment 6 bases; nucleotides outside the gene matches: 12.

The chain combines TRBV7-2 with TRBJ1-2; D not certain. The V end lost 2 bases, the J end lost 4 bases, and 8 bases lay between the germline ends. The CDR3 is 13 residues long. Germline V CDR1 and CDR2: SGHTA, FQGNSA. In nucleotides, the CDR3 is TGTGCCAGCAGCTTAATCCATCCCTATGGCTACACCTTC. Encoded protein: CASSLIHPYGYTF.

In this sample, this clonotype turned up a few times. The CDR3 here is CASTSQGLTGNTIYF. The CDR3 DNA sequence: TGTGCCAGCACCTCACAGGGGCTCACTGGAAACACCATATATTTT. This sequence joins TRBV7-9 and TRBJ1-3, with 7 bases lining up with TRBD1. The CDR3 runs 15 residues. The J segment lost 2 bases and the V segment lost 7 bases, leaving 8 bases of the junction unmatched. The V gene's germline CDR1 is SEHNR and CDR2 FQNEAQ (reference sequence).

This clonotype was seen more than once but under ten times. The chain has TRBV24-1 and TRBJ2-2, with a weak D call TRBD1 (5 bases). This CDR3 is 14 amino acids long. The germline CDR1 and CDR2 sequences are KGHDR and SFDVKD. V gave up 3 bases and J gave up 4 bases, with 8 bases separating them. CDR3 sequence reads: CATSDPQGTGELFF. DNA of the CDR3: TGTGCCACCAGTGATCCCCAGGGCACCGGGGAGCTGTTTTTT.

This clonotype was recorded at least ten times. The chain recombines TRBV20-1 with TRBJ2-5; a weak D match, TRBD1 (6 bases). Between the trimmed V and J ends, which lost 3 bases and 5 bases, there was a span of 10 bases. The germline CDR1 and CDR2 sequences are DFQATT and SNEGSKA (reference sequence). The CDR3 is 12 amino acids. CDR3 protein: CSARTGQETQYF. Here the CDR3 DNA reads TGCAGTGCTAGGACAGGTCAGGAGACCCAGTACTTC.

This clonotype was picked up a small number of times. The genes are TRBV4-1 and TRBJ1-5; 10 nucleotides agree with TRBD1. Germline values: CDR1 MGHRA, CDR2 YSYEKL. V was clipped by 4 bases and J by 4 bases; unmatched bases: 7. The CDR3 is 16 amino acids. The CDR3 protein is CASSPGPGQGNQPQHF. CDR3 bases: TGCGCCAGCAGCCCGGGCCCGGGACAGGGGAATCAGCCCCAGCATTTT.

This clonotype was counted many times. The chain combines TRBV4-1 with TRBJ1-5; D ambiguous. The CDR3 extends over 14 amino acids. V lost 4 bases and J 6 bases, leaving 13 bases between the germline ends. Germline lookup yields CDR1 MGHRA and CDR2 YSYEKL. The CDR3 sequence is CASSLWGGGQPQHF. In nucleotides, the CDR3 is TGCGCCAGCAGCCTCTGGGGAGGAGGTCAGCCCCAGCATTTT.

The chain links TRBV19 to TRBJ1-1, with D perhaps TRBD1 (5 bases). Germline V lookup: CDR1 LNHDA, CDR2 SQIVND (reference sequence). V lost 3 bases and J lost 3, with 8 bases in between. CDR3 length: 13 residues. The DNA for the CDR3 is TGTGCCAGTAGTATGGGGGGTCACACTGAAGCTTTCTTT. It yields the protein CASSMGGHTEAFF.

This clonotype was recorded at least ten times. The rearrangement joins TRBV3-1 to TRBJ2-5, with D possibly being TRBD1 (5 bases). The CDR3 totals 16 residues. The germline V and J ends were trimmed by 0 bases and 1 base, with 12 bases remaining between them. Germline-derived CDR1 and CDR2 are LGHDT and YNNKEL (reference sequence). The CDR3: CASSQDWQGLQETQYF. CDR3 bases: TGTGCCAGCAGCCAAGATTGGCAGGGCCTCCAAGAGACCCAGTACTTC.

The rearrangement links TRBV10-3 to TRBJ2-2, with 8 bases lining up with TRBD1. CDR1 and CDR2 (germline): ENHRY, SYGVKD. This CDR3 is built from 17 residues. V shed 5 bases and J 1 base; nucleotides not matched to a gene: 9. In DNA form, the CDR3 reads TGTGCCATCAGTCCCTTAGGGGACAGGATGAACACCGGGGAGCTGTTTTTT. Its protein product is CAISPLGDRMNTGELFF.

This sequence joins TRBV6-5 and TRBJ2-5; the D is unclear. V lost 4 bases, J lost 3 bases, and 9 bases lay in between. The CDR3 is made up of 13 amino acids. Germline V gene sequence: CDR1 MNHEY, CDR2 SVGAGI. The CDR3 sequence is CASSFSMEETQYF. The CDR3 bases are TGTGCCAGCAGTTTTAGCATGGAAGAGACCCAGTACTTC.